This T cell receptor (beta chain) was sequenced for a study of cytomegalovirus exposure and HLA in healthy donors. Across the whole study: Of 398 genotyped donors, about 80% clustered with self-reported Caucasian donors.

From germline, CDR1 is SNHLY and CDR2 FYNNEI. The CDR3 extends over 16 amino acids. Comment on this clone: Compared with germline, one end of the junction differs, possibly owing to a read error. Other DNA sequences in the same sample also yield this CDR3.

Use of 60 Vbeta and 13 Jbeta primers characterized the PCR. Only in-frame clones appear in the TCRdb table, and some are missing; sequencing was by immunoSEQ multiplex PCR. Here the sample spans about 150,000 clones, about 10% being singletons. This sequence was found in a man aged 45-65 years in good health and CMV-seronegative. The gene calls are TRBV2 and TRBJ2-3; maybe TRBD2 (6 bases). The sample consisted of PBMCs. This CDR3 reads CASSDGSSGSTDTQYF. The DNA for the CDR3 is TGCGCCAGCAGTGACGGCTCCAGCGGGAGCACAGATACGCAGTATTTT. Variable domain in full (rest from reference TRBV2 and TRBJ2-3): EPEVTQTPSHQVTQMGQEVILRCVPISNHLYFYWYRQILGQKVEFLVSFYNNEISEKSEIFDDQFSVERPDGSNFTLKIRSTKLEDSAMYFCASSDGSSGSTDTQYFGPGTRLTVL.